This T cell receptor beta chain was captured by sequencing in a study of blood T cell repertoires in COVID-19. Clones were sequenced by immunoSEQ multiplex PCR, and TCRdb holds only the in-frame ones, with some missing. The table includes over 90,000 clones, roughly 92% detected once. Looked up from germline, CDR1 is LGHDT and CDR2 is YNNKEL (reference sequence). V was pared by 7 bases and J by 4 bases, with 8 bases of the junction left unmatched. The CDR3 contains 15 residues. The V gene is TRBV3-1 (or the pseudogene TRBV3-2), the J gene TRBJ1-4, with 8 positions matching TRBD1. Sequenced: peripheral blood. The origin of this receptor is a woman in her forties or fifties with COVID-19, enrolled during active disease. The CDR3 spells CASTLRTGLNEKLFF. For the CDR3, the DNA is TGTGCCAGCACCCTACGGACAGGGCTTAATGAAAAACTGTTTTTT.